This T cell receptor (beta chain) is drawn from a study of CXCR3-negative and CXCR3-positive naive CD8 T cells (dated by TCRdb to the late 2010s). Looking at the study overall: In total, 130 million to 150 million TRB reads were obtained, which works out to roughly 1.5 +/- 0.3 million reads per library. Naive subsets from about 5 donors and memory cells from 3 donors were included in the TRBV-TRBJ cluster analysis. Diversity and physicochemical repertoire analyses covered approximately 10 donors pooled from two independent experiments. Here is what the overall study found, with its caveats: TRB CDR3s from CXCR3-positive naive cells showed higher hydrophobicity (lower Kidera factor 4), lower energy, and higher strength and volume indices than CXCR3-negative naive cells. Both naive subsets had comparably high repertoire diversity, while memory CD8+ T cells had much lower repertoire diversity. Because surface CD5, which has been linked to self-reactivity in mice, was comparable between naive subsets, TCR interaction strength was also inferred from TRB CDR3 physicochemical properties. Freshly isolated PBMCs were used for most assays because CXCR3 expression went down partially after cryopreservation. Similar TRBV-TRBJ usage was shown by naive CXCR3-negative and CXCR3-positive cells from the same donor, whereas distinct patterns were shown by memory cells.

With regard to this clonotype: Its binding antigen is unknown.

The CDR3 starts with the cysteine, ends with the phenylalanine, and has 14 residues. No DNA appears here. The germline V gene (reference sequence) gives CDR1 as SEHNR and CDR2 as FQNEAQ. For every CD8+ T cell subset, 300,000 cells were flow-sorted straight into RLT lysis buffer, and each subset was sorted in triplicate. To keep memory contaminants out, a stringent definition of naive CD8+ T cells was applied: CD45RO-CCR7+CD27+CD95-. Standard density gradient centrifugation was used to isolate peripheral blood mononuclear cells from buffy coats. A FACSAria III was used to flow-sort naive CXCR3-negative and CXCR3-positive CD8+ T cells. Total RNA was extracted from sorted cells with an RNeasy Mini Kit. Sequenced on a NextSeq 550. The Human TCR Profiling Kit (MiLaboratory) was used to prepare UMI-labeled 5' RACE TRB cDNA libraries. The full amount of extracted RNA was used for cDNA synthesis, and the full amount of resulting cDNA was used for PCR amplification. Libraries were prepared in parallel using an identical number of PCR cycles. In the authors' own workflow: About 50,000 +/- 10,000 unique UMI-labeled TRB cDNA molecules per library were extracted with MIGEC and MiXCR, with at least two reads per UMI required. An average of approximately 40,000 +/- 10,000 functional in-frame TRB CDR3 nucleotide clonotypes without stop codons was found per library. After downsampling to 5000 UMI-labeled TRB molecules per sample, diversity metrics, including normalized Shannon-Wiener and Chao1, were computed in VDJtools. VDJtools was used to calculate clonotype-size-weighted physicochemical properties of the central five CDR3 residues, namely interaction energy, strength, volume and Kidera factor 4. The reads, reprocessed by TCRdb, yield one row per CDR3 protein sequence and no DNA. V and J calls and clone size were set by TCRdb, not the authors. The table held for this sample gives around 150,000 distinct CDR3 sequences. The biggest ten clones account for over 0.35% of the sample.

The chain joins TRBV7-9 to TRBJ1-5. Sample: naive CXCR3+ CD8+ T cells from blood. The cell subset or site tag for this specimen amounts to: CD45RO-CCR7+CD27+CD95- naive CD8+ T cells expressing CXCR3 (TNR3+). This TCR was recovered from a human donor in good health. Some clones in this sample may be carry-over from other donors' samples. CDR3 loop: CASSPAGSNQPQHF.